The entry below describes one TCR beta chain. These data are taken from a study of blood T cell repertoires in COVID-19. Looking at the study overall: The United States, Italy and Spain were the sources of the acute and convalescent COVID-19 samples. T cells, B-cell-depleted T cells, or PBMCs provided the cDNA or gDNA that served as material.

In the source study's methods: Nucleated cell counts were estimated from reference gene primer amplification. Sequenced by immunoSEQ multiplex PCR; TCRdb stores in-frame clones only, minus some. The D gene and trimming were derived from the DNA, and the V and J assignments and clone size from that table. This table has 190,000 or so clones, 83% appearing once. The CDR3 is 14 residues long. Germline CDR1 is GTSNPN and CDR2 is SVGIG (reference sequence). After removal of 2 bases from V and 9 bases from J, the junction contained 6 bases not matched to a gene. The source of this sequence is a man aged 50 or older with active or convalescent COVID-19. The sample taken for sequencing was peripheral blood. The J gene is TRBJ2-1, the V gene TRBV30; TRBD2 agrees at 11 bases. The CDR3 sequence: CAWSKLAGGSEQFF. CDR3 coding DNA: TGTGCCTGGAGTAAGCTAGCGGGAGGCTCTGAGCAGTTCTTC.